This entry lists 10 T cell receptor beta chains sequenced from one sample in a study of CD8+CD57+ T cells in acquired aplastic anemia. Profiling that covered TCR beta VDJ and CDR3 relied on genomic DNA as its template. Using its own MiXCR run on the reads, TCRdb lists one record per CDR3 protein. The sample has more than 150,000 distinct CDR3 sequences; about 47% are singletons. The material sequenced was sorted CD4+, CD8+, or CD8+CD57+ T cells (not recorded which) from PBMCs. The receptors come from a human donor in good health.

This clonotype was seen a few times. V gene TRBV2 combines with J gene TRBJ2-7, with 10 bases fitting TRBD1. The CDR3 is 14 amino acids. Germline V lookup: CDR1 SNHLY, CDR2 FYNNEI. Trimming took 1 base from V and 5 from J; bases not matched to a gene: 2. The CDR3, as DNA: TGTGCCAGCAGTGAAGAAGGGACAGGGGACGAGCAGTACTTC. This translates into CASSEEGTGDEQYF. The complete variable domain, with remaining parts taken from reference TRBV2 and TRBJ2-7, reads EPEVTQTPSHQVTQMGQEVILRCVPISNHLYFYWYRQILGQKVEFLVSFYNNEISEKSEIFDDQFSVERPDGSNFTLKIRSTKLEDSAMYFCASSEEGTGDEQYFGPGTRLTVT.

This clonotype was counted many times. This chain connects TRBV5-5 to TRBJ2-3; the D is unclear. This CDR3 region has 15 residues. V was shortened by 2 bases and J by 4 bases, with 14 bases between the two germline ends. Germline CDR1 and CDR2: SGHKS and YYEKEE (reference sequence). The CDR3 is CASSFRPTVADTQYF. The CDR3 region has the DNA TGTGCCAGCAGCTTCCGCCCTACCGTGGCAGATACGCAGTATTTT.

This clonotype appeared many times. The chain combines TRBV5-4 with TRBJ1-1; D is undetermined. CDR1 is SGHNT, CDR2 YYREEE, per germline (reference sequence). This CDR3 is built from 16 residues. Trimming took off 0 bases at V and 4 bases at J, with 16 bases between the two ends. The chain's CDR3 is CASSLAAERAGTEAFF. The CDR3 DNA reads TGTGCCAGCAGCTTGGCCGCAGAAAGGGCTGGCACTGAAGCTTTCTTT.

This sequence joins TRBV24-1 and TRBJ2-7; 9 bases line up with TRBD1. CDR1 is KGHDR and CDR2 is SFDVKD in the germline V gene. This CDR3 spans 15 amino acids. The V gene end was trimmed by 3 bases and the J gene end by 3 bases; junction bases not matched to a gene: 5. As DNA, the CDR3 is TGTGCCACCAGTGATCCCGGGACAGGGAACTACGAGCAGTACTTC. Translating it yields CATSDPGTGNYEQYF.

With regard to this clonotype: This sequence may be a read error, since a much larger clone differs from it by one base. The chain is built from TRBV5-1 and TRBJ2-1; maybe TRBD1 (6 bases). CDR3 size: 15 residues. Germline CDR1 and CDR2: SGHRS and YFSETQ. CDR3 amino acids: CASGLGLGGYNEQFF. The CDR3 nucleotides are TGCGCCAGCGGCTTGGGGCTAGGGGGATACAATGAGCAGTTCTTC.

This chain uses TRBV20-1 with TRBJ2-7; 9 bases map to TRBD2. The germline V gene has CDR1 DFQATT and CDR2 SNEGSKA (reference sequence). The CDR3 covers 15 residues. V shed 2 bases and J 1 base; nucleotides not matched to a gene: 6. Written as DNA, the CDR3 is TGCAGTGCTAGATGGCCTAGCGGGATATCCTACGAGCAGTACTTC. Amino acids: CSARWPSGISYEQYF.

The rearrangement uses TRBV29-1 and TRBJ2-7; D is unclear. Germline V lookup: CDR1 SQVTM, CDR2 ANQGSEA. The CDR3 has 15 amino acids. The ends were cut back, 4 bases at V and 3 bases at J, with 19 bases in the middle. Here the CDR3 reads CSVGVPAVTRYEQYF. The CDR3 DNA is TGCAGCGTTGGAGTGCCAGCAGTTACTCGCTACGAGCAGTACTTC.

On this clonotype itself: It may be a read error: a sequence one base away is much more abundant. J is TRBJ2-7 and V is TRBV4-2; maybe TRBD2 (5 bases). This CDR3 has 16 residues. V was cut by 3 bases and J by 3 bases, with 18 bases left in between. CDR1 LGHNA and CDR2 YNFKEQ come from the germline V gene. The CDR3 reads CASSHGLRVRFYEQYF. The CDR3, as DNA: TGTGCCAGCAGCCACGGACTCCGGGTCCGATTCTACGAGCAGTACTTC.

This chain uses TRBV12-3 or TRBV12-4 with TRBJ1-2; the D is unclear. With 3 bases removed from V and 8 bases from J, the gap between germline ends came to 7 bases. The CDR3 sequence is 11 residues long. The DNA of the CDR3 is TGTGCCAGCAGTTTTATCGAGGGCTACACCTTC. The encoded protein is CASSFIEGYTF.

In this sample, this clonotype turned up many times. The V call is TRBV6-1, the J call TRBJ1-6; 7 bases map to TRBD1. CDR3 length: 17 residues. V shed 6 bases and J 0 bases; nucleotides not matched to a gene: 8. Germline V lookup: CDR1 MNHNS, CDR2 SASEGT. CDR3 residues: CASSGQEPSSYNSPLHF. The CDR3 nucleotides are TGTGCCAGCAGCGGACAGGAACCTAGCTCCTATAATTCACCCCTCCACTTT.